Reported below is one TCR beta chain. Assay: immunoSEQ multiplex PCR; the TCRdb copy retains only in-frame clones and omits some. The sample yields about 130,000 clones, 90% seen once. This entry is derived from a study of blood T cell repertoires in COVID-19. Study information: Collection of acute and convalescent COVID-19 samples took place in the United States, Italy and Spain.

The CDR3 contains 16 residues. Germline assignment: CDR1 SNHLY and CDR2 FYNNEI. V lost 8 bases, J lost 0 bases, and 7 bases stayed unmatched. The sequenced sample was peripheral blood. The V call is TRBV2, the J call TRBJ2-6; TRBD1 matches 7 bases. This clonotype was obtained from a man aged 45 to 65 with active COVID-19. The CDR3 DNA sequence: TGTGCCAGCGGGGACAGAACCTTCTCTGGGGCCAACGTCCTGACTTTC. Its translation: CASGDRTFSGANVLTF.